Listed here is a single TCR beta chain. This CDR3 comprises 15 residues. Unmatched junction bases numbered 7, after V lost 6 bases and J lost 8 bases. Germline V gives CDR1 ENHRY, CDR2 SYGVKD. Clones were sequenced by immunoSEQ multiplex PCR, and TCRdb holds only the in-frame ones, with some missing. The sample lists around 120,000 clones, nearly 90% occurring once. The data belong to a study of blood T cell repertoires in COVID-19. Study-wide background: From the United States, Italy and Spain came samples of acute and convalescent COVID-19.

The source is a woman in her sixties with COVID-19, enrolled during active disease. The chain recombines TRBV10-3 with TRBJ1-4; 12 nucleotides agree with TRBD1. Source material: peripheral blood. CDR3: CAISDTGTGGEKLFF. The CDR3 region has the DNA TGTGCCATCAGCGATACCGGGACAGGGGGCGAAAAACTGTTTTTT.